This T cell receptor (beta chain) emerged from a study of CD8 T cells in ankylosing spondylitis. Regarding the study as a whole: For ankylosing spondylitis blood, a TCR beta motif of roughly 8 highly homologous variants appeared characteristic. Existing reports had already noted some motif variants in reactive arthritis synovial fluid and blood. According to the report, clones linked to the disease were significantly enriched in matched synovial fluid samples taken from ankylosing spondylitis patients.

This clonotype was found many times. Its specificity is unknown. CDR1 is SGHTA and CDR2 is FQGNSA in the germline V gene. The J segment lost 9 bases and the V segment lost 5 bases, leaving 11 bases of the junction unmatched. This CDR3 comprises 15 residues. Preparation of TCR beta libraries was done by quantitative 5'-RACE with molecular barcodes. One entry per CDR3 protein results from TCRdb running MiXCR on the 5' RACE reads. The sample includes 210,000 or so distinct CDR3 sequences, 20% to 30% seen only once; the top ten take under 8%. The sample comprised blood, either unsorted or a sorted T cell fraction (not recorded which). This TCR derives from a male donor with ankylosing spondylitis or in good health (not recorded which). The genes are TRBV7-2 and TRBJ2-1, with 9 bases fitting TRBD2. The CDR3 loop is CASSPVVAGEGEQFF. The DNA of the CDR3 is TGTGCCAGCAGCCCGGTTGTAGCGGGGGAAGGTGAGCAGTTCTTC.